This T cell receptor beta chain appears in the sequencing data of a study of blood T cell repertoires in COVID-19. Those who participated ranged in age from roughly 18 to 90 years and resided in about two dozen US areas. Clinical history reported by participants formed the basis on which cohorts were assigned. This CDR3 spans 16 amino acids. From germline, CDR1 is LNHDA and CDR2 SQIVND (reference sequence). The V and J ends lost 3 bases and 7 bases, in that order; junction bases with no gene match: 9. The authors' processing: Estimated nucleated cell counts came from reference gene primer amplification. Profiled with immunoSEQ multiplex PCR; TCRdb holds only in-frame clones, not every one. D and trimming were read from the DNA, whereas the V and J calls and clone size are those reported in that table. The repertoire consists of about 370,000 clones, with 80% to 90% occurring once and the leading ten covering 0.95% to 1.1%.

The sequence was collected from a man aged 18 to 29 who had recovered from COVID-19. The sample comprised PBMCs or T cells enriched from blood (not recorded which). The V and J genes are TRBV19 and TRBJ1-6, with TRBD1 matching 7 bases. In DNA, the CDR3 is TGTGCCAGTAGTATCCCGGGGACAGTGTTAAATTCACCCCTCCACTTT. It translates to CASSIPGTVLNSPLHF.